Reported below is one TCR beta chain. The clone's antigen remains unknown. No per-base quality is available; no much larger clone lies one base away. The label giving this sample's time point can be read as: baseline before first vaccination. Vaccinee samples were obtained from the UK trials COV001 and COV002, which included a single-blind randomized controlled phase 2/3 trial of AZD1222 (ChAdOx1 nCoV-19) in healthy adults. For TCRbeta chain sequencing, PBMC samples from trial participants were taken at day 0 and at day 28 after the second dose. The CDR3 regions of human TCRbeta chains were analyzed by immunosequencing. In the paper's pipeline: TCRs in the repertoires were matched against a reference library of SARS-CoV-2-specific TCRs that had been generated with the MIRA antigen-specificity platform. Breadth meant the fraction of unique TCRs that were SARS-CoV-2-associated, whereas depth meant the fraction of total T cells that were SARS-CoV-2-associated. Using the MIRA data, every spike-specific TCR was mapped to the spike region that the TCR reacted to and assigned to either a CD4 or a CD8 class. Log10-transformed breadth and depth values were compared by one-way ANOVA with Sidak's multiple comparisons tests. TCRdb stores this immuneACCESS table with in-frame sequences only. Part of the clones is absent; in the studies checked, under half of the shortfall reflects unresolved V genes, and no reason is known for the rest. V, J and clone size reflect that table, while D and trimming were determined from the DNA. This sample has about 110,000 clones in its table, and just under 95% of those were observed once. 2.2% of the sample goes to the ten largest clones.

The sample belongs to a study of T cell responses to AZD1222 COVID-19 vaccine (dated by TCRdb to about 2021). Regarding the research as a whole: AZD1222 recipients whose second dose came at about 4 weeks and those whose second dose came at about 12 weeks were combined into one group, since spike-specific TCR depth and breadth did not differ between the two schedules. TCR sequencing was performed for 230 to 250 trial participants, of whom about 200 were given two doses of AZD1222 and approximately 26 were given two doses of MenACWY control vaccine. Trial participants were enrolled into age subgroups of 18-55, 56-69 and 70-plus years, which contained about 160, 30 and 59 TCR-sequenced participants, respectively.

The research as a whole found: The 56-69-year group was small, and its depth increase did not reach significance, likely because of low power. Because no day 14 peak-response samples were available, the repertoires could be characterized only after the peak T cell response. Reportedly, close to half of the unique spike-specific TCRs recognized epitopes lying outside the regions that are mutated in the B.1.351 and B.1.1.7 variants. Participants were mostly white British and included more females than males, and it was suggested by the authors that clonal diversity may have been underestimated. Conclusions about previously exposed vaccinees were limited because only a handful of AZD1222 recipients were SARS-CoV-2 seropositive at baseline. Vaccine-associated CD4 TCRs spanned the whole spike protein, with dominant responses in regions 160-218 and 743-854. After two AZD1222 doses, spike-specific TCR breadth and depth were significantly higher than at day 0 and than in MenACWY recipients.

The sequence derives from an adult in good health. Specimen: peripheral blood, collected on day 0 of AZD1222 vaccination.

CDR3 reads: CASSLNIDSNQPQHF. The sequence in DNA is TGTGCCAGCAGCTTAAATATTGATAGCAATCAGCCCCAGCATTTT. This sequence uses TRBV7-8 and TRBJ1-5; no D segment can be confidently identified. The V and J ends are trimmed by 2 bases and 0 bases, leaving 8 bases between them. The CDR3 covers 15 residues, taking in both the cysteine and the phenylalanine. The sequence is cut down to CDR3 DNA, 45 bases in frame from base 1. The germline V gene gives CDR1 as SGHVS and CDR2 as FQNEAQ.